The 18 T cell receptor beta chains reported below all come from one sample, sequenced in a study of blood T cell repertoires in COVID-19. The table came from immunoSEQ multiplex PCR; TCRdb's copy has only in-frame clones and leaves some out. The table shows a few hundred thousand clones, with about 90% occurring only once. The specimen was peripheral blood. The receptors here all came from a woman between 25 and 40 years old with COVID-19, enrolled during active disease.

The chain joins TRBV5-5 to TRBJ2-1; TRBD2 is a possible D gene (6 bases). Germline CDR1 SGHKS, CDR2 YYEKEE (reference sequence). The V gene lost 5 bases and the J gene lost 0 bases, with 6 bases spanning the gap. CDR3 length: 13 residues. CDR3 DNA: TGTGCCAGCAGGACTAGCTCCTACAATGAGCAGTTCTTC. Its translation: CASRTSSYNEQFF. Variable domain in full (rest from reference TRBV5-5 and TRBJ2-1): DAGVTQSPTHLIKTRGQQVTLRCSPISGHKSVSWYQQVLGQGPQFIFQYYEKEERGRGNFPDRFSARQFPNYSSELNVNALLLGDSALYLCASRTSSYNEQFFGPGTRLTVL.

The chain carries TRBV3-1 (or the pseudogene TRBV3-2) and TRBJ1-2, with a tentative D call TRBD1 (5 bases). V was pared by 3 bases and J by 2 bases, with 10 bases between. CDR3 length equals 14 residues. Germline-derived CDR1 and CDR2 are LGHDT and YNNKEL (reference sequence). The CDR3: CASSQGDRNYGYTF. Here the CDR3 DNA reads TGTGCCAGCAGCCAGGGTGACAGAAACTATGGCTACACCTTC.

The genes are TRBV27 and TRBJ1-2; D not certain. V was pared by 10 bases and J by 8 bases, with 23 bases between. Germline V CDR1 and CDR2: MNHEY, SMNVEV (reference sequence). The CDR3 consists of 14 residues. CDR3 coding DNA: TGTGCCACCTCCCCCGGGAGCGCCAGTCGGGGCTACACCTTC. Residues: CATSPGSASRGYTF.

V and J are TRBV4-1 and TRBJ1-6, with 8 positions matching TRBD1. Germline loops: CDR1 MGHRA, CDR2 YSYEKL. The CDR3 loop spans 13 amino acids. Trimming removed 7 bases from V and 7 bases from J; junction bases left unmatched: 3. DNA for the CDR3: TGCGCCAGCAAGAGACAGGGGAATTCACCCCTCCACTTT. Translating it yields CASKRQGNSPLHF.

The chain recombines TRBV10-1 with TRBJ1-1, with D maybe TRBD1 (6 bases). Germline CDR1 is WNHNN and CDR2 is SYGVQD (reference sequence). The CDR3 is 16 amino acids. Trimming left V 4 bases short and J 1 base short, with 16 bases between. For the CDR3, the DNA is TGCGCCAGCAGTGCGAACGGACAGAGTTCGAACACTGAAGCTTTCTTT. This codes for CASSANGQSSNTEAFF.

The genes are TRBV11-2 and TRBJ2-7; weak D call: TRBD1 (6 bases). This CDR3 is 16 amino acids long. Germline V gene sequence: CDR1 SGHAT, CDR2 FQNNGV. V was shortened by 0 bases and J by 3 bases, with 15 bases between the two germline ends. The CDR3 loop reads CASSLELGRGGYEQYF. In nucleotides, the CDR3 is TGTGCCAGCAGCTTAGAGTTGGGCAGGGGTGGCTACGAGCAGTACTTC.

The chain employs TRBV28 and TRBJ1-6; the match to TRBD1 covers 7 bases. There are 15 residues in the CDR3. Germline V gene lookup returns CDR1 MDHEN and CDR2 SYDVKM. V gave up 5 bases and J gave up 3 bases; unmatched junction bases: 4. CDR3 sequence (DNA): TGTGCCAGCAGTCAGAGGGGGCTCTATAATTCACCCCTCCACTTT. Its protein product is CASSQRGLYNSPLHF.

The chain is built from TRBV7-8 and TRBJ2-1; 13 positions agree with TRBD2. The germline V gene encodes CDR1 SGHVS and CDR2 FQNEAQ. The CDR3 contains 16 residues. The V and J ends lost 5 bases and 4 bases, in that order; junction bases with no gene match: 5. CDR3 sequence (DNA): TGTGCCAGCAGCGCACTAGCGGGAGGGCAGTACAATGAGCAGTTCTTC. It is translated as CASSALAGGQYNEQFF.

This clone was found once. The V call is TRBV10-2, the J call TRBJ1-4; tentative D call: TRBD1 (6 bases). Germline lookup yields CDR1 WSHSY and CDR2 SAAADI. V was cut by 7 bases and J by 7 bases, with 13 bases left in between. The CDR3 sequence is 13 residues long. The DNA of the CDR3 is TGCGCCAGCATGCAGGGGACGGGTGAAAAACTGTTTTTT. The encoded protein is CASMQGTGEKLFF.

The chain links TRBV24-1 to TRBJ2-1; 9 positions match TRBD1. The CDR3 runs 13 residues. Losses at the gene ends were 4 bases for V and 9 bases for J; bases not matched to a gene: 3. Germline lookup yields CDR1 KGHDR and CDR2 SFDVKD. CDR3 DNA sequence: TGTGCCACCAGTGAGCACAGGGGGCTTGAGCAGTTCTTC. Translating it yields CATSEHRGLEQFF.

V is TRBV14 and J is TRBJ2-7; 7 bases are a match to TRBD1. V lost 4 bases, J lost 5 bases, and 20 bases stayed unmatched. Germline lookup yields CDR1 SGHDN and CDR2 FVKESK. The CDR3 has 18 residues. CDR3 sequence reads: CASSRLPTGTVIRHEQYF. The CDR3 DNA reads as TGTGCCAGCAGCCGTTTACCAACCGGGACAGTCATCCGCCACGAGCAGTACTTC.

The chain recombines TRBV13 with TRBJ1-1; 8 nucleotides match TRBD1. This CDR3 is 14 amino acids long. Germline lookup yields CDR1 PRHDT and CDR2 FYEKMQ (reference sequence). The V segment lost 6 bases and the J segment 10 bases; nucleotides outside the gene matches: 13. The CDR3 DNA sequence: TGTGCCAGCAGACCACGCGGGGACAGGACGGGAGCTTTCTTT. This codes for CASRPRGDRTGAFF.

V is TRBV10-1 and J is TRBJ2-1, with 7 bases lining up with TRBD2. V lost 4 bases, J lost 9 bases, and 6 bases stayed unmatched. The germline gives CDR1 WNHNN, CDR2 SYGVQD (reference sequence). The CDR3 extends over 13 amino acids. CDR3 DNA: TGCGCCAGCAGTGGGTCCATAGCGGGTGAGCAGTTCTTC. Amino acid sequence: CASSGSIAGEQFF.

The chain is built from TRBV6-2 or TRBV6-3 and TRBJ2-1; D may be TRBD2 (6 bases). This CDR3 is built from 16 residues. V lost 5 bases and J 4 bases, leaving 18 bases between the germline ends. CDR1 and CDR2 from the germline V gene are MNHEY and SVGEGT. The CDR3 nucleotides are TGTGCCAGCAGTCGGTTCTCGACGGGGGAATACAATGAGCAGTTCTTC. This encodes CASSRFSTGEYNEQFF.

This sequence joins TRBV27 and TRBJ2-1, with 11 bases lining up with TRBD2. This CDR3 has 15 residues. Germline loops: CDR1 MNHEY, CDR2 SMNVEV (reference sequence). V lost 3 bases, J lost 9 bases, and 7 bases stayed unmatched. The CDR3 DNA follows: TGTGCCAGCAGTTTCTCTAGCGGGGGGTTTGGTGAGCAGTTCTTC. Residues: CASSFSSGGFGEQFF.

V usage is TRBV7-9 and J usage is TRBJ1-3; D not certain. CDR3 length equals 15 residues. The V end was cut by 1 base, the J end by 0 bases, with 7 bases between. Germline lookup yields CDR1 SEHNR and CDR2 FQNEAQ (reference sequence). CDR3 bases: TGTGCCAGCAGCTTAGAGGCGGGCTCTGGAAACACCATATATTTT. It translates to CASSLEAGSGNTIYF.

The CDR3 DNA is TGTGCCAGCAGCCCGGTTGATTCCTACAATGAGCAGTTCTTC. Translated: CASSPVDSYNEQFF. The V gene is TRBV7-2, the J gene TRBJ2-1; D gene ambiguous. Germline CDR1 is SGHTA and CDR2 is FQGNSA. The CDR3 is made up of 14 amino acids. The V end was cut by 5 bases, the J end by 1 base, with 9 bases between. Filled out from reference TRBV7-2 and TRBJ2-1, the complete variable domain reads GAGVSQSPSNKVTEKGKDVELRCDPISGHTALYWYRQSLGQGLEFLIYFQGNSAPDKSGLPSDRFSAERTGGSVSTLTIQRTQQEDSAVYLCASSPVDSYNEQFFGPGTRLTVL.

The CDR3 is CASSQIDLLYEQYF. In nucleotides, the CDR3 is TGTGCCAGCAGCCAAATCGACTTGCTCTACGAGCAGTACTTC. V and J are TRBV3-1 (or the pseudogene TRBV3-2) and TRBJ2-7; D unclear. Germline V gene sequence: CDR1 LGHDT, CDR2 YNNKEL (reference sequence). The germline V and J ends were trimmed by 2 bases and 3 bases, with 11 bases remaining between them. CDR3 length: 14 residues.